This T cell receptor beta chain was sequenced during a study of blood T cell repertoires in COVID-19. Overall study: From T cells, B-cell-depleted T cells, or PBMCs came the material, which was cDNA or gDNA.

The table came from immunoSEQ multiplex PCR; TCRdb's copy has only in-frame clones and leaves some out. The sample has approximately 390,000 clones, 87% seen once. This clone was observed once. Different DNA sequences within this sample yield the same CDR3. This TCR was sampled from a woman in her fifties or sixties who had recovered from COVID-19. Sequenced: PBMCs or T cells enriched from blood (not recorded which).

CDR3 amino acids: CASSPRDSLYSPLHF. The CDR3 DNA is TGTGCCAGCAGTCCCCGGGACAGTCTTTATTCACCCCTCCACTTT. This chain joins TRBV28 and TRBJ1-6; TRBD1 agrees at 7 bases. V shed 5 bases, J shed 8 bases, and the junction held 9 bases outside the gene matches. There are 15 residues in the CDR3. Germline values: CDR1 MDHEN, CDR2 SYDVKM.